This note documents a single TCR beta chain sequence. Its antigen remains unidentified. Within the sample, other DNA sequences also encode this same CDR3. The sample comes from a study of OX40 agonist ivuxolimab in advanced cancers. Study-wide results and limits: Clonal expansion was seen in CD4+ and CD8+ blood T cells by week 6 at 0.1 to 3.0 mg/kg.

The V gene end was trimmed by 6 bases and the J gene end by 5 bases; junction bases not matched to a gene: 2. In germline, CDR1 is MNHEY, CDR2 SVGAGI. The CDR3 spans 13 residues. Profiled with immunoSEQ multiplex PCR; TCRdb holds only in-frame clones, not every one. Of 70,000 to 85,000 clones listed, roughly 86% were seen once; the top ten hold over 0.9%. The chain is built from TRBV6-5 and TRBJ2-3; 10 positions agree with TRBD2. The receptor was isolated from an adult with an advanced solid tumor such as melanoma, head and neck, liver or kidney cancer. Sequenced here: CD4+ or CD8+ T cells sorted from blood, sampled in a trial of the OX40 agonist ivuxolimab. The CDR3 loop reads CASRRLAGDTQYF. The CDR3 region has the DNA TGTGCCAGCAGGCGACTAGCGGGAGATACGCAGTATTTT.